The 18 T cell receptor beta chains in this list originate from one sample, sequenced in a study of PD-1 blockade in classical Hodgkin lymphoma. TCRdb's copy holds only in-frame clones and misses some; the assay was immunoSEQ multiplex PCR. The sample has around 40,000 clones, around 71% seen once. No patient escaped relapse after autologous stem cell transplantation, and brentuximab vedotin exposure varied. The sample here was peripheral blood mononuclear cells (PBMCs), taken at baseline. The receptor source for this set is a human donor with classical Hodgkin lymphoma.

V gene TRBV28 combines with J gene TRBJ2-7; a possible D gene is TRBD1 (6 bases). The ends were cut back, 6 bases at V and 4 bases at J, with 16 bases in the middle. There are 14 residues in the CDR3. Germline V gene sequence: CDR1 MDHEN, CDR2 SYDVKM. The CDR3 sequence is CASRSLGQEYEQYF. The CDR3 bases are TGTGCCAGCAGGTCCCTGGGACAAGAATACGAGCAGTACTTC.

As regards this clone: The same CDR3 is also encoded by other DNA sequences in this sample. This chain joins TRBV2 and TRBJ1-5; D is unresolved. V was pared by 6 bases and J by 5 bases, with 17 bases between. This CDR3 is built from 15 residues. Germline lookup yields CDR1 SNHLY and CDR2 FYNNEI. CDR3 nucleotide sequence: TGTGCCAGCAGGGATGGACGAGGGAGCGATCAGCCCCAGCATTTT. It encodes CASRDGRGSDQPQHF.

The chain carries TRBV7-9 and TRBJ1-1; TRBD1 is a possible D gene (6 bases). Deletions cut 6 bases from V and 4 bases from J, with 18 bases between. The CDR3 covers 15 residues. CDR1 is SEHNR, CDR2 FQNEAQ, per germline (reference sequence). CDR3 sequence reads: CASSPPSGGPTEAFF. CDR3 nucleotides: TGTGCCAGCAGTCCACCCTCGGGGGGCCCCACTGAAGCTTTCTTT.

The rearrangement uses TRBV6-5 and TRBJ2-5; D gene uncertain. The J call may be wrong; the DNA end is better matched by TRBJ2-7. The CDR3 contains 14 residues. Germline V gives CDR1 MNHEY, CDR2 SVGAGI. The CDR3 nucleotides are TGTGCCAGCAGTTACTCTAGGGCCCCCTACGAGCAGTACTTC. This encodes CASSYSRAPYEQYF.

V and J are TRBV6-5 and TRBJ2-3; unclear D gene. The CDR3 is made up of 11 amino acids. Looked up from germline, CDR1 is MNHEY and CDR2 is SVGAGI. Between the trimmed V and J ends, which lost 10 bases and 5 bases, there was a span of 10 bases. The CDR3 sequence: CAISLGDTQYF. The CDR3, as DNA: TGTGCCATCTCCTTAGGAGATACGCAGTATTTT.

The J gene is TRBJ1-4, the V gene TRBV9, with 7 bases matching TRBD1. Germline CDR1 SGDLS, CDR2 YYNGEE. The J segment lost 2 bases and the V segment lost 3 bases, leaving 10 bases of the junction unmatched. The CDR3 covers 17 residues. The CDR3 spells CASSARDRGSTNEKLFF. In DNA, the CDR3 is TGTGCCAGCAGCGCGAGGGACAGAGGTTCCACTAATGAAAAACTGTTTTTT. Full variable domain (rest looked up from reference TRBV9 and TRBJ1-4): DSGVTQTPKHLITATGQRVTLRCSPRSGDLSVYWYQQSLDQGLQFLIQYYNGEERAKGNILERFSAQQFPDLHSELNLSSLELGDSALYFCASSARDRGSTNEKLFFGSGTQLSVL.

V gene TRBV28 combines with J gene TRBJ1-2; maybe TRBD1 (6 bases). The CDR3 covers 11 residues. Germline loops: CDR1 MDHEN, CDR2 SYDVKM. Between the trimmed V and J ends, which lost 3 bases and 11 bases, there was a span of 10 bases. This CDR3 is CASSLGAVYTF. The DNA of the CDR3 is TGTGCCAGCAGTTTGGGGGCCGTATACACCTTC.

This clone was picked up a small number of times. The genes are TRBV7-9 and TRBJ1-2; perhaps TRBD1 as D (5 bases). In germline, CDR1 is SEHNR, CDR2 FQNEAQ (reference sequence). V lost 4 bases, J lost 7 bases, and 16 bases lay in between. This CDR3 has 14 residues. The CDR3 DNA is TGTGCCAGCAGCTCCGCCTTGGGAGGGACTGGCTACACCTTC. It codes for CASSSALGGTGYTF.

The chain recombines TRBV25-1 with TRBJ1-2; D call uncertain. Trimming removed 6 bases at V and 5 bases at J, with 16 bases between. Germline CDR1 MGHDK, CDR2 SYGVNS. CDR3 length equals 14 residues. This CDR3 reads CASSGPLQFYGYTF. In DNA, the CDR3 is TGTGCCAGCAGCGGTCCTCTTCAATTTTATGGCTACACCTTC.

The gene calls are TRBV10-3 and TRBJ1-2; D gene uncertain. The CDR3 contains 15 residues. Trimming stripped 3 bases from V and 0 bases from J, with 11 bases between. From germline, CDR1 is ENHRY and CDR2 SYGVKD. The CDR3 DNA reads TGTGCCATCAGTGATCTGTCGGGGTCTAACTATGGCTACACCTTC. It specifies CAISDLSGSNYGYTF.

This sequence joins TRBV4-2 and TRBJ2-7; TRBD2 might be the D (5 bases). In germline, CDR1 is LGHNA, CDR2 YNFKEQ. V was pared by 4 bases and J by 7 bases, with 23 bases between. The CDR3 consists of 16 residues. CDR3 nucleotide sequence: TGTGCCAGCAGCCCCCCCCCGGCTAGCATTCCGGGAGAGCAGTACTTC. Its protein product is CASSPPPASIPGEQYF.

The chain carries TRBV19 and TRBJ2-7; TRBD2 might be the D (6 bases). The CDR3 extends over 15 amino acids. Germline lookup yields CDR1 LNHDA and CDR2 SQIVND (reference sequence). V was pared by 7 bases and J by 2 bases, with 18 bases between. CDR3 sequence: CASMGARRDTYEQYF. DNA for the CDR3: TGTGCCAGTATGGGAGCGCGGAGGGATACCTACGAGCAGTACTTC.

V is TRBV19 and J is TRBJ2-1; 10 bases match TRBD2. The trim removed 4 bases at V and 8 bases at J, leaving 5 bases unmatched. The CDR3 contains 14 residues. Germline lookup yields CDR1 LNHDA and CDR2 SQIVND (reference sequence). CDR3 loop: CASSNPSGSYEQFF. The CDR3 DNA reads TGTGCCAGTAGTAATCCTAGCGGGAGCTATGAGCAGTTCTTC.

This clone was detected only a few times. The chain has TRBV19 and TRBJ1-2, with 7 bases aligning to TRBD1. V lost 5 bases and J lost 1; bases outside the gene matches: 10. CDR3 size: 16 residues. CDR1 and CDR2 (germline): LNHDA, SQIVND (reference sequence). The CDR3 protein is CASSLWTGTDNYGYTF. The CDR3 DNA reads as TGTGCCAGTAGTTTGTGGACCGGGACAGATAACTATGGCTACACCTTC.

The rearrangement joins TRBV27 to TRBJ2-7; D is possibly TRBD1 or TRBD2 (5 bases each). With 1 base removed from V and 6 bases from J, the gap between germline ends came to 10 bases. CDR3 length equals 13 residues. Germline V gives CDR1 MNHEY, CDR2 SMNVEV (reference sequence). CDR3 coding DNA: TGTGCCAGCAGTTTATTCCCGGGGCGCGAGCAGTACTTC. It specifies CASSLFPGREQYF.

This chain links TRBV30 with TRBJ1-5, with D unresolved. The CDR3 has 13 amino acids. Trimming left V 1 base short and J 0 bases short, with 4 bases between. In germline, CDR1 is GTSNPN, CDR2 SVGIG (reference sequence). This CDR3 reads CAWSDYSNQPQHF. CDR3 coding DNA: TGTGCCTGGAGTGATTATAGCAATCAGCCCCAGCATTTT.

As DNA, the CDR3 is TGTGCCAGCAGCTCAAGCGGGAGGGCCACCTACAATGAGCAGTTCTTC. Translated: CASSSSGRATYNEQFF. The rearrangement links TRBV7-6 to TRBJ2-1, with 10 bases aligning to TRBD2. Germline V gives CDR1 SGHVS, CDR2 FNYEAQ. V was pared by 4 bases and J by 2 bases, with 5 bases of the junction left unmatched. The CDR3 covers 16 residues.

This chain links TRBV7-9 with TRBJ2-3; 9 bases agree with TRBD1. V trimming: 5 bases; J trimming: 7 bases; junction bases outside the gene matches: 16. The CDR3 covers 17 residues. The germline V gene encodes CDR1 SEHNR and CDR2 FQNEAQ (reference sequence). The CDR3 here is CASSPTGQGSTLNTQYF. The DNA of the CDR3 is TGTGCCAGCAGCCCGACCGGACAGGGGTCGACGTTGAATACGCAGTATTTT.